These T cell receptor beta chains were read from a single sample in a study of radiotherapy plus CTLA-4 blockade in lung cancer. The data were produced by immunoSEQ multiplex PCR, yet TCRdb's version contains in-frame clones alone and is incomplete. The table records 64,000 or so clones, approximately 68% of them present only once. Sequenced here: peripheral blood, sampled from a patient treated with radiotherapy plus ipilimumab. Receptors were obtained from a human donor with non-small cell lung cancer whose response to radiotherapy plus ipilimumab could not be evaluated. Both conserved end residues are part of each CDR3. A D gene is named only where the DNA matches it firmly. Not all rows give a size; the values are once, few, many and, for expanded clones, a class.

abundance: NA
v_gene: TRBV5-1
j_gene: TRBJ2-5
d_gene: TRBD2
CDR3aa: CASSSGAGGPWETQYF
CDR3nt: TGCGCCAGCAGCTCGGGAGCGGGGGGGCCTTGGGAGACCCAGTACTTC

abundance: once
v_gene: TRBV7-3
j_gene: TRBJ1-1
d_gene: NA
CDR3aa: CASSRSGRENTEAFF
CDR3nt: TGTGCCAGCAGCCGATCGGGCAGGGAGAACACTGAAGCTTTCTTT

abundance: NA
v_gene: TRBV5-5
j_gene: TRBJ1-1
d_gene: TRBD1
CDR3aa: CASSLQGANTEAFF
CDR3nt: TGTGCCAGCAGCTTACAGGGGGCGAACACTGAAGCTTTCTTT

abundance: NA
v_gene: TRBV28
j_gene: TRBJ1-1
d_gene: NA
CDR3aa: CASSPPGAEAFF
CDR3nt: TGTGCCAGCAGCCCACCCGGGGCTGAAGCTTTCTTT

abundance: NA
v_gene: TRBV9
j_gene: TRBJ1-3
d_gene: NA
CDR3aa: CASSGREGVYGNTIYF
CDR3nt: TGTGCCAGCAGCGGGAGAGAGGGGGTGTATGGAAACACCATATATTTT

abundance: NA
v_gene: TRBV7-8
j_gene: TRBJ2-7
d_gene: NA
CDR3aa: CASSLLGPRHEQYF
CDR3nt: TGTGCCAGCAGCTTACTGGGCCCACGGCACGAGCAGTACTTC

abundance: NA
v_gene: TRBV30
j_gene: TRBJ1-2
d_gene: NA
CDR3aa: CAWSVPGWDYGYTF
CDR3nt: TGTGCCTGGAGTGTACCAGGGTGGGACTATGGCTACACCTTC

abundance: NA
v_gene: TRBV9
j_gene: TRBJ2-3
d_gene: TRBD2
CDR3aa: CASTARGGTPDTQYF
CDR3nt: TGTGCCAGCACCGCCCGGGGGGGCACGCCAGATACGCAGTATTTT

abundance: NA
v_gene: TRBV6-5
j_gene: TRBJ2-7
d_gene: NA
CDR3aa: CASSYSGRGVYEQYF
CDR3nt: TGTGCCAGCAGTTACTCAGGCAGGGGAGTTTACGAGCAGTACTTC

abundance: NA
v_gene: TRBV27
j_gene: TRBJ1-4
d_gene: NA
CDR3aa: CASGPGGPTNEKLFF
CDR3nt: TGTGCCAGCGGGCCGGGGGGCCCAACTAATGAAAAACTGTTTTTT

abundance: NA
v_gene: TRBV6-1
j_gene: TRBJ1-5
d_gene: TRBD1
CDR3aa: CASSEGQGFSNQPQHF
CDR3nt: TGTGCCAGCAGTGAAGGACAGGGATTTAGCAATCAGCCCCAGCATTTT

abundance: few
v_gene: TRBV5-5
j_gene: TRBJ1-3
d_gene: NA
CDR3aa: CASSVNTGFTGNTIYF
CDR3nt: TGTGCCAGCAGCGTTAATACAGGGTTCACTGGAAACACCATATATTTT

abundance: NA
v_gene: TRBV7-3
j_gene: TRBJ2-3
d_gene: TRBD2
CDR3aa: CASSLRLAGGSDTQYF
CDR3nt: TGTGCCAGCAGCCTCCGACTAGCGGGGGGCTCAGATACGCAGTATTTT

abundance: NA
v_gene: TRBV11-2
j_gene: TRBJ1-2
d_gene: NA
CDR3aa: CASSPEGYGYTF
CDR3nt: TGTGCCAGCAGCCCAGAGGGTTATGGCTACACCTTC

abundance: NA
v_gene: TRBV30
j_gene: TRBJ1-2
d_gene: TRBD1
CDR3aa: CAWSPDRGRSNYGYTF
CDR3nt: TGTGCCTGGAGTCCGGACAGGGGGCGAAGTAACTATGGCTACACCTTC

abundance: few
v_gene: TRBV5-6
j_gene: TRBJ2-7
d_gene: TRBD2
CDR3aa: CASSLWGGSYEQYF
CDR3nt: TGTGCCAGCAGCTTGTGGGGGGGCTCCTACGAGCAGTACTTC

abundance: once
v_gene: TRBV25-1
j_gene: TRBJ2-7
d_gene: TRBD1
CDR3aa: CASTFGTASYEQYF
CDR3nt: TGTGCCAGCACTTTTGGGACAGCCTCCTACGAGCAGTACTTC

abundance: NA
v_gene: TRBV5-4
j_gene: TRBJ2-7
d_gene: NA
CDR3aa: CASSLGVTEQYF
CDR3nt: TGTGCCAGCAGCTTGGGAGTAACCGAGCAGTACTTC

abundance: NA
v_gene: TRBV28
j_gene: TRBJ2-1
d_gene: NA
CDR3aa: CASTPPGRVEQFF
CDR3nt: TGTGCCAGCACCCCCCCTGGCAGGGTCGAGCAGTTCTTC

abundance: once
v_gene: TRBV4-1
j_gene: TRBJ2-5
d_gene: NA
CDR3aa: CASSQAGRETQYF
CDR3nt: TGCGCCAGCAGCCAAGCAGGGCGGGAGACCCAGTACTTC

abundance: once
v_gene: TRBV7-3
j_gene: TRBJ1-1
d_gene: NA
CDR3aa: CASSLRQNAEAFF
CDR3nt: TGTGCCAGCAGCTTACGACAGAACGCTGAAGCTTTCTTT

abundance: NA
v_gene: TRBV7-8
j_gene: TRBJ1-2
d_gene: TRBD1
CDR3aa: CASSQQGAYGYTF
CDR3nt: TGTGCCAGCAGCCAACAGGGGGCTTATGGCTACACCTTC

abundance: NA
v_gene: TRBV9
j_gene: TRBJ2-5
d_gene: TRBD2
CDR3aa: CASSVGASGDVQETQYF
CDR3nt: TGTGCCAGCAGCGTAGGAGCTAGCGGGGACGTACAGGAGACCCAGTACTTC

abundance: NA
v_gene: TRBV18
j_gene: TRBJ1-2
d_gene: NA
CDR3aa: CASSRFGPGEGHTF
CDR3nt: TGTGCCAGCTCACGCTTCGGCCCAGGGGAAGGCCACACCTTC

abundance: NA
v_gene: TRBV12-5
j_gene: TRBJ1-5
d_gene: NA
CDR3aa: CASGPSGGNQPQHF
CDR3nt: TGTGCTAGTGGTCCCTCAGGGGGCAATCAGCCCCAGCATTTT

abundance: NA
v_gene: TRBV28
j_gene: TRBJ1-3
d_gene: TRBD1
CDR3aa: CASRWRGLSSGNTIYF
CDR3nt: TGTGCCAGCCGCTGGAGGGGGCTAAGCTCTGGAAACACCATATATTTT

abundance: NA
v_gene: TRBV19
j_gene: TRBJ2-3
d_gene: NA
CDR3aa: CASSINRADTQYF
CDR3nt: TGTGCCAGTAGTATTAATCGCGCAGATACGCAGTATTTT

abundance: NA
v_gene: TRBV7-2
j_gene: TRBJ2-5
d_gene: TRBD2
CDR3aa: CASSAVLAVQETQYF
CDR3nt: TGTGCCAGCAGCGCCGTACTAGCGGTCCAAGAGACCCAGTACTTC

abundance: NA
v_gene: TRBV19
j_gene: TRBJ2-7
d_gene: NA
CDR3aa: CASSTSPGYEQYF
CDR3nt: TGTGCCAGTAGTACCTCCCCGGGTTACGAGCAGTACTTC

abundance: NA
v_gene: TRBV6-5
j_gene: TRBJ1-2
d_gene: NA
CDR3aa: CASSYSRGPGNYGYTF
CDR3nt: TGTGCCAGCAGTTACTCGAGAGGGCCGGGCAACTATGGCTACACCTTC

abundance: NA
v_gene: TRBV5-6
j_gene: TRBJ1-1
d_gene: NA
CDR3aa: CASSPGRTEAFF
CDR3nt: TGTGCCAGCAGCCCCGGGAGGACTGAAGCTTTCTTT

abundance: once
v_gene: TRBV27
j_gene: TRBJ2-7
d_gene: TRBD2
CDR3aa: CASSPRLAGASTGDEQYF
CDR3nt: TGTGCCAGCAGTCCCAGACTAGCGGGAGCCTCAACGGGGGACGAGCAGTACTTC

abundance: few
v_gene: TRBV6-5
j_gene: TRBJ1-3
d_gene: NA
CDR3aa: CASSYSWDTGNTIYF
CDR3nt: TGTGCCAGCAGTTACAGCTGGGACACCGGAAACACCATATATTTT

abundance: NA
v_gene: TRBV7-9
j_gene: TRBJ2-1
d_gene: TRBD1
CDR3aa: CASSLSDRAPYNEQFF
CDR3nt: TGTGCCAGCAGCTTATCGGACAGGGCACCCTACAATGAGCAGTTCTTC

abundance: few
v_gene: TRBV10-3
j_gene: TRBJ2-7
d_gene: NA
CDR3aa: CAISESWTGAGSEQYF
CDR3nt: TGTGCCATCAGTGAGTCATGGACGGGAGCGGGTAGCGAGCAGTACTTC

abundance: NA
v_gene: TRBV5-4
j_gene: TRBJ2-1
d_gene: TRBD2
CDR3aa: CASSGTSGRYNNEQFF
CDR3nt: TGTGCCAGCAGCGGGACTAGCGGGAGGTACAACAATGAGCAGTTCTTC

abundance: NA
v_gene: TRBV6-1
j_gene: TRBJ1-3
d_gene: TRBD1
CDR3aa: CASSVGQVGNTIYF
CDR3nt: TGTGCCAGCAGTGTGGGACAGGTTGGAAACACCATATATTTT

abundance: once
v_gene: TRBV5-1
j_gene: TRBJ2-1
d_gene: TRBD2
CDR3aa: CASRLATSPFGEQFF
CDR3nt: TGCGCCAGCAGGTTAGCGACTAGCCCCTTCGGTGAGCAGTTCTTC

abundance: NA
v_gene: TRBV4-2
j_gene: TRBJ1-3
d_gene: TRBD1
CDR3aa: CASSQDKQGFSNTIYF
CDR3nt: TGTGCCAGCAGCCAAGATAAACAGGGGTTCTCAAACACCATATATTTT

abundance: NA
v_gene: TRBV30
j_gene: TRBJ1-2
d_gene: NA
CDR3aa: CAWRSWTLGYTF
CDR3nt: TGTGCCTGGAGATCATGGACTTTAGGCTACACCTTC

abundance: NA
v_gene: TRBV7-9
j_gene: TRBJ2-7
d_gene: NA
CDR3aa: CASSHVGGGAHYEQYF
CDR3nt: TGTGCCAGCAGCCACGTCGGTGGGGGGGCGCATTACGAGCAGTACTTC

abundance: NA
v_gene: TRBV4-1
j_gene: TRBJ2-5
d_gene: TRBD2
CDR3aa: CASSQGLAGWETQYF
CDR3nt: TGCGCCAGCAGCCAAGGACTAGCGGGTTGGGAGACCCAGTACTTC

abundance: few
v_gene: TRBV9
j_gene: TRBJ1-2
d_gene: TRBD1
CDR3aa: CASSGQGSGYTF
CDR3nt: TGTGCCAGCAGCGGACAGGGAAGTGGCTACACCTTC

abundance: once
v_gene: TRBV11-2
j_gene: TRBJ1-2
d_gene: NA
CDR3aa: CASSSGLYGYTF
CDR3nt: TGTGCCAGCAGCTCGGGACTCTATGGCTACACCTTC

abundance: NA
v_gene: TRBV4-1
j_gene: TRBJ2-1
d_gene: NA
CDR3aa: CASSLDYHNEQFF
CDR3nt: TGCGCCAGCAGCCTCGACTATCACAATGAGCAGTTCTTC

abundance: NA
v_gene: TRBV15
j_gene: TRBJ2-1
d_gene: TRBD2
CDR3aa: CATSRNRGDEQFF
CDR3nt: TGTGCCACCAGCAGAAACCGGGGGGATGAGCAGTTCTTC

abundance: NA
v_gene: TRBV4-1
j_gene: TRBJ2-7
d_gene: TRBD2
CDR3aa: CASSRGVAGSYEQYF
CDR3nt: TGCGCCAGCAGCCGAGGGGTAGCGGGGTCCTACGAGCAGTACTTC

abundance: NA
v_gene: TRBV7-3
j_gene: TRBJ2-3
d_gene: TRBD2
CDR3aa: CASSNGLARGEIDTQYF
CDR3nt: TGTGCCAGCAGCAACGGACTAGCCAGGGGAGAAATAGATACGCAGTATTTT

abundance: once
v_gene: TRBV6-5
j_gene: TRBJ2-1
d_gene: NA
CDR3aa: CASSYSGYNEQFF
CDR3nt: TGTGCCAGCAGTTACTCCGGCTACAATGAGCAGTTCTTC

abundance: NA
v_gene: TRBV5-1
j_gene: TRBJ2-7
d_gene: TRBD2
CDR3aa: CASSLAGTSENEQYF
CDR3nt: TGCGCCAGCAGCTTGGCCGGGACTAGCGAGAACGAGCAGTACTTC

abundance: once
v_gene: TRBV14
j_gene: TRBJ2-3
d_gene: TRBD1
CDR3aa: CASSQRGLGTDTQYF
CDR3nt: TGTGCCAGCAGCCAGAGGGGGCTAGGCACAGATACGCAGTATTTT

abundance: few
v_gene: TRBV18
j_gene: TRBJ2-7
d_gene: NA
CDR3aa: CASSPPEWSEYYEQYF
CDR3nt: TGTGCCAGCTCACCACCGGAGTGGTCGGAATACTACGAGCAGTACTTC

abundance: few
v_gene: TRBV29-1
j_gene: TRBJ1-1
d_gene: NA
CDR3aa: CSVYRLGGDTEAFF
CDR3nt: TGCAGCGTTTACAGACTCGGAGGCGACACTGAAGCTTTCTTT

abundance: NA
v_gene: TRBV6-5
j_gene: TRBJ1-2
d_gene: TRBD1
CDR3aa: CASSYRGQGGNYGYTF
CDR3nt: TGTGCCAGCAGTTACAGGGGACAGGGGGGCAACTATGGCTACACCTTC

abundance: NA
v_gene: TRBV5-4
j_gene: TRBJ1-2
d_gene: NA
CDR3aa: CASSFTGFGYGYTF
CDR3nt: TGTGCCAGCAGCTTCACAGGTTTCGGCTATGGCTACACCTTC

abundance: NA
v_gene: TRBV2
j_gene: TRBJ2-3
d_gene: NA
CDR3aa: CASSEASRNMYF
CDR3nt: TGTGCCAGCAGTGAAGCGTCGAGGAATATGTATTTT

abundance: NA
v_gene: TRBV7-6
j_gene: TRBJ2-1
d_gene: TRBD2
CDR3aa: CASSLGLVSSGSNEQFF
CDR3nt: TGTGCCAGCAGCTTAGGCCTTGTGTCTAGCGGTTCCAATGAGCAGTTCTTC